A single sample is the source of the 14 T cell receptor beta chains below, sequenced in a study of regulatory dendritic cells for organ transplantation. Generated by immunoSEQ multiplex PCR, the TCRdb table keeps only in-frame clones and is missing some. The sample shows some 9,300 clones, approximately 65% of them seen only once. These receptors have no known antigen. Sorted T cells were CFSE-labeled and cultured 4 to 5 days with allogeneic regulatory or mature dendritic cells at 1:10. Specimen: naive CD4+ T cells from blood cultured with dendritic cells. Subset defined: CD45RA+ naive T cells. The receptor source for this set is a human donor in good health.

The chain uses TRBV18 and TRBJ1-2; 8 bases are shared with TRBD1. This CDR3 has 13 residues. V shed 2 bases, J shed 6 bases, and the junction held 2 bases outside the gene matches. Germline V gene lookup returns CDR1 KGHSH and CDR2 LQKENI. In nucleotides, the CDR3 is TGTGCCAGCTCACCAATGACAGGGGATGGCTACACCTTC. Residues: CASSPMTGDGYTF.

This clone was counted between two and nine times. The CDR3 sequence is CASSPRAGAGNTIYF. The CDR3 nucleotides read TGTGCCAGCAGCCCCAGGGCAGGTGCTGGAAACACCATATATTTT. This chain links TRBV6-5 with TRBJ1-3; perhaps TRBD1 as D (5 bases). The CDR3 totals 15 residues. Trimming shortened V by 6 bases and J by 2 bases, and 14 bases separated the two germline ends. Germline V gene sequence: CDR1 MNHEY, CDR2 SVGAGI.

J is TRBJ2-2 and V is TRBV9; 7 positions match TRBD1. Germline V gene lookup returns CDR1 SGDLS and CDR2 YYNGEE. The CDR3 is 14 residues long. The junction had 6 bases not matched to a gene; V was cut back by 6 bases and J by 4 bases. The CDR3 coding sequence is TGTGCCAGCACTCGTGGGACAGCCACCGGGGAGCTGTTTTTT. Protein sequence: CASTRGTATGELFF.

CDR3 nucleotide sequence: TGCGCCAGCAGCCCTCCCGGTAGCGGGGGGGCTTATGATAAGTTCTTC. Its translation is CASSPPGSGGAYDKFF. The rearrangement links TRBV5-1 to TRBJ2-1; 11 bases are shared with TRBD2. V lost 4 bases, J lost 14 bases, and 17 bases stayed unmatched. The CDR3 length is 16 residues. Germline assignment: CDR1 SGHRS and CDR2 YFSETQ.

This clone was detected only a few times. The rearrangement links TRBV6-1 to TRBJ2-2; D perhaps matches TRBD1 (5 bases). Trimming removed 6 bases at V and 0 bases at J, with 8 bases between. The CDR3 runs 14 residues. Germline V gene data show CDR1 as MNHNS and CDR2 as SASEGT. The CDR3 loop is CASRTTANTGELFF. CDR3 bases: TGTGCCAGCAGGACGACAGCGAACACCGGGGAGCTGTTTTTT.

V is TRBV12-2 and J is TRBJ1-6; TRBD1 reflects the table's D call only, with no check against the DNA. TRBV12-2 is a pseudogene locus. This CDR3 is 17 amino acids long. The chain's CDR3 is CASRLVLTGAYNSPLHF. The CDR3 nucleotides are TGTGCAAGTCGCTTAGTCCTCACAGGGGCTTATAATTCACCCCTCCACTTT.

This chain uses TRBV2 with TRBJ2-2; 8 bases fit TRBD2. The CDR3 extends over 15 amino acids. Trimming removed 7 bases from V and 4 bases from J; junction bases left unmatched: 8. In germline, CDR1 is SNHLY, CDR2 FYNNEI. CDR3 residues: CASTASGLGTGELFF. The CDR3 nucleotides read TGTGCCAGCACGGCTAGCGGGCTGGGCACCGGGGAGCTGTTTTTT.

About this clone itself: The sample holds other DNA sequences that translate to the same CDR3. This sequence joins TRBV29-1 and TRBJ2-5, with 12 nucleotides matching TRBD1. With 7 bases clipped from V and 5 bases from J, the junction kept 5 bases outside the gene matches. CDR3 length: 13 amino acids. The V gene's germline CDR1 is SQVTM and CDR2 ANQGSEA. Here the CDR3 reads CSGGTGGVETQYF. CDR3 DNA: TGCAGCGGGGGGACAGGGGGCGTTGAGACCCAGTACTTC.

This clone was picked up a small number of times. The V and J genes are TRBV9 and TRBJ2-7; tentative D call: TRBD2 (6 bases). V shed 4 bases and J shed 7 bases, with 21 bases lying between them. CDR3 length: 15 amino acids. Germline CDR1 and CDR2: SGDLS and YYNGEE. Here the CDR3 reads CASSLGGRGIGEQYF. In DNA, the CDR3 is TGTGCCAGCAGCCTTGGGGGACGGGGGATCGGGGAGCAGTACTTC.

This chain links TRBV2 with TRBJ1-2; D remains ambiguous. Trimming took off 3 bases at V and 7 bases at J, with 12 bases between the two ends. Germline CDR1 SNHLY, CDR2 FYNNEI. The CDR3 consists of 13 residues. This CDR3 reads CASSEQSGLGYTF. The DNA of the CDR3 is TGTGCCAGCAGTGAGCAGTCCGGACTTGGCTACACCTTC.

CDR3 in amino acids: CASLWSRMNTEAFF. DNA of the CDR3: TGTGCCAGCCTCTGGTCGAGGATGAACACTGAAGCTTTCTTT. The gene calls are TRBV2 and TRBJ1-1; no clear D gene. CDR1 and CDR2 (germline): SNHLY, FYNNEI. The CDR3 runs to 14 residues. V shed 8 bases and J shed 0 bases, with 13 bases lying between them.

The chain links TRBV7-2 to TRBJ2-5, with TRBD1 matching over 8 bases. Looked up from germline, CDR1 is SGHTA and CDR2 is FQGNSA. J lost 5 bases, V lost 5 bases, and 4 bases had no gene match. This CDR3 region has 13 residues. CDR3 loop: CASSPGQAETQYF. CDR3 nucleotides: TGTGCCAGCAGCCCGGGACAGGCGGAGACCCAGTACTTC.

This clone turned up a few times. CDR3 DNA sequence: TGTGCCAGCATGTCCCGCCCAGAATCTAACTATGGCTACACCTTC. It encodes CASMSRPESNYGYTF. The chain couples TRBV2 to TRBJ1-2; D gene ambiguous. CDR3 size: 15 residues. The V gene lost 7 bases and the J gene lost 0 bases, with 15 bases spanning the gap. CDR1 is SNHLY, CDR2 FYNNEI, per germline.

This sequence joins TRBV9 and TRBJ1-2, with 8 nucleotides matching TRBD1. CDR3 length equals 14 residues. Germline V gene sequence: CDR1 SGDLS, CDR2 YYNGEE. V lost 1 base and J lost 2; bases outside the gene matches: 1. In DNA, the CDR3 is TGTGCCAGCAGCGTACAGGGGGCAAACTATGGCTACACCTTC. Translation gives CASSVQGANYGYTF.